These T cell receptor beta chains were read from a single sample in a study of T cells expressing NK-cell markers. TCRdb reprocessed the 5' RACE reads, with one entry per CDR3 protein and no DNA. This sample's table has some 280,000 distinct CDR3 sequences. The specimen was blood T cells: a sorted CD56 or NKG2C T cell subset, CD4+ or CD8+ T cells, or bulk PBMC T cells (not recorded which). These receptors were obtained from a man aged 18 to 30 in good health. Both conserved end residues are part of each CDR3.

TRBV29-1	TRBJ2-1	CSARGLLNEQFF
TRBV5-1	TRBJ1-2	CASSLADGYGYTF
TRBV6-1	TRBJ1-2	CASTKSGQYGYTF
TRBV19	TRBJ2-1	CASSILSGLGDEQFF
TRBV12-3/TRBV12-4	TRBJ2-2	CASSRLAGVLYTGELFF
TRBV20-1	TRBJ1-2	CSALQDRTQTF
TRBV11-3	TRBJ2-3	CASSFGSGASTDTQYF
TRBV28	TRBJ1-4	CASKGNRYEKLFF
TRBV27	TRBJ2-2	CASSFGGGRSTGELFF
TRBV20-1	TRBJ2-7	CSARDPLTLLSYEQYF
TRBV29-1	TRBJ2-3	CSVEKGLAGTDTQYF
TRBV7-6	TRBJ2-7	CASSSSGRGYEQYF
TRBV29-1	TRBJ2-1	CSVEVISYNEQFF
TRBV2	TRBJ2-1	CAGIGDGYNEQFF
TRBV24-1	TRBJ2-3	CATSDRTLTDTQYF
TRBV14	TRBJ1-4	CASSKGRAFATTNEKLFF
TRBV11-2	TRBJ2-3	CASSLDSGPRTDTQYF
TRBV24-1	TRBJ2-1	CATSEQGTGVYNEQFF
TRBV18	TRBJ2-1	CASSPEPMDNEQFF
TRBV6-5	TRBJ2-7	CASSYTLPPSYEQYF
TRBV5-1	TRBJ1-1	CASSPLGTAGAFF
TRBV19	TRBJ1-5	CASRKRTGDFSNQPQHF
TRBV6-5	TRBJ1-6	CASSYDLTGYGSSPLHF
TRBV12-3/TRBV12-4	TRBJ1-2	CASSFIAGSALTYGYTF
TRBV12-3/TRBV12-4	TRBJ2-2	CASSPRGGANTGELFF
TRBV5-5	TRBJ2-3	CASSLWLAGGSSTDTQYF
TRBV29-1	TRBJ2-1	CSVEARNDEQFF
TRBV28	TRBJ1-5	CASRWDSDQPQHF
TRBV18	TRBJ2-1	CASSSLRSDEQFF
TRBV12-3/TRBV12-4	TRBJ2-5	CASSQDRGPVETQYF
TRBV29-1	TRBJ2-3	CSVGGQQGTSTDTQYF
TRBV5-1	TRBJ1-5	CASSLTGNQPQHF
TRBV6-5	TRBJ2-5	CASSYARDRVSQETQYF
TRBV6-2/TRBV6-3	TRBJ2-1	CASSRSSGRAHEQFF
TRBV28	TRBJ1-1	CASSLLYTEAFF
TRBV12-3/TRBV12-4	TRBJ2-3	CASSTAGLTDTQYF
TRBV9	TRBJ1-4	CASSVGARGRANEKLFF
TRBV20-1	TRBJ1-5	CSAKWTQSNQPQHF
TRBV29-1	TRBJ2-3	CSVATGIDTQYF
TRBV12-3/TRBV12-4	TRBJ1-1	CASSWQGGTEAFF
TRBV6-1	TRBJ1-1	CASRTQGRRTEAFF
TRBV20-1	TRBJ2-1	CSATGPGGIANNEQFF
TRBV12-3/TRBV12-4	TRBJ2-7	CASSPDRNPTYEQYF
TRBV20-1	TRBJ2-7	CSARDKDGGIGYEQYF
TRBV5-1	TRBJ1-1	CASSFWTETPEAFF
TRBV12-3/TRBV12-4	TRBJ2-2	CASSSSTTGELFF
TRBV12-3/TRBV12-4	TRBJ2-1	CASSLRGIRRLGSYNEQFF
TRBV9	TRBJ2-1	CASSVVSGQGLLFF
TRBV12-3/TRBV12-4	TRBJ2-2	CASSFSVLASSTGELFF
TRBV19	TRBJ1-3	CASSIRGGADGNTIYF
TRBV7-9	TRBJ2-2	CASSFSWELFF
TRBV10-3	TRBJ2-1	CAISVSGSTNEQFF